The entry that follows covers one T cell receptor (beta chain) sequence. Its antigen remains unidentified. Base qualities are not at hand, and no much larger clone is one base apart. This sample is part of a study of blood T cell repertoires in COVID-19 (dated by TCRdb to 2019 to 2021). Regarding the research as a whole: Samples from collaborators originated in the United States, Italy and Spain and spanned both the acute and convalescent phases of COVID-19. The samples were drawn from two sources: the first 160 participants of the ongoing ImmuneRACE study, and over 950 subjects contributed by 6 global collaborators. Deeply sampled blood TCRbeta repertoires from subjects exposed to, actively infected with, or recovered from COVID-19 were included in the dataset. Where available, HLA class I and class II types were taken from metadata supplied by the sample provider and were not determined by assay-based typing. The sample metadata nearly always contained a de-identified subject ID, COVID-19 status, age in years and sex. The material from the prospective study consisted of cDNA or gDNA derived from T cells, B-cell-depleted T cells, or PBMCs. A freely available public database, intended as a resource for researchers studying the immune response to SARS-CoV-2, is where the repertoires were released. Results and caveats for the whole study, not just this receptor: How much clinical and demographic metadata was included differed by source and by participant, and the metadata was provided uncurated.

The immunoSEQ Assay, a bias-controlled multiplex PCR, was used to amplify TCRbeta CDR3 regions from genomic DNA. As for the original processing: The number of nucleated cells in each sample was estimated from the amplification of reference gene primers within the assay. To quantify the absolute abundance of each unique TCRbeta CDR3 rearrangement, sequence reads were collapsed and filtered. Productive Simpson clonality was computed per sample as the square root of Simpson's diversity index over productive rearrangements. As stored in TCRdb, this immuneACCESS dataset retains in-frame rearrangements with V and J assigned. A fraction of the clones does not appear; measured against another copy, unresolved V genes explain less than half of the discrepancy, and the remainder lacks a known reason. V and J calls and clone size come straight from that table; D and trimming were deduced from the DNA. For this sample the table gives hundreds of thousands of clones, of which 70% to 90% were detected only once. Clones ranked in the top ten supply 1.6% of the sample.

CDR1 MNHEY and CDR2 SMNVEV were looked up in the germline V gene (reference sequence). Spanning cysteine to phenylalanine, the CDR3 consists of 12 amino acids. Kept here is only the CDR3 DNA, which spans 36 bases and is read in frame from base 1. At the junction V is shortened by 6 bases and J by 4 bases, with 10 bases in between. Participants in the prospective study were aged roughly 18 to 95 years, lived in about two dozen United States geographic areas, and enrolled through a virtual design. To assign participants to cohorts, the prospective study relied on clinical history that participants themselves reported in a screening survey and a study questionnaire. ImmuneRACE Cohort 3 recovered participants were defined by two consecutive negative NP/OP PCR tests, healthcare professional clearance, or symptom resolution. Each participant in the prospective study had whole blood, serum and a nasopharyngeal or oropharyngeal swab collected by mobile phlebotomists. Participants in the prospective study had the option to provide additional blood draws and questionnaires over a roughly 2-month period. Prospective study blood samples were shipped either frozen or at room temperature before DNA extraction.

Sequencing was performed on PBMCs or T cells enriched from blood (not recorded which). The TCR sequence derives from a woman in her fifties or sixties who had recovered from COVID-19. The rearranged chain carries TRBV27 and TRBJ2-7; the D gene is perhaps TRBD1, from 6 matching bases. The base sequence is TGTGCCAGCAGACAGGGTCGGTACGAGCAGTACTTC. This codes for CASRQGRYEQYF.